The entry that follows covers one T cell receptor beta chain sequence. This PCR relied on a set of 60 Vbeta primers and 13 Jbeta primers. TCRdb's table, derived via immunoSEQ multiplex PCR, lists solely in-frame clones and lacks some. The table lists approximately 59,000 clones, approximately 82% of them singletons. These data are taken from a study of cytomegalovirus exposure and HLA in healthy donors. This CDR3 contains 15 residues. CDR1 and CDR2 from the germline V gene are MDHEN and SYDVKM. Trimming left V 5 bases short and J 4 bases short, with 17 bases between. This sequence joins TRBV28 and TRBJ1-2, with no clear D. This clonotype originated in a girl aged 5 to 17 in good health and CMV-seropositive. Sequenced: PBMCs. CDR3 protein: CASSPPEPSTYGYTF. As DNA, the CDR3 is TGTGCCAGCAGTCCTCCAGAACCGTCAACCTATGGCTACACCTTC.